This T cell receptor beta chain was identified during a study of blood T cell repertoires in COVID-19. Study-wide context: Researchers got acute and convalescent COVID-19 samples from the United States, Italy and Spain. Sources were T cells, B-cell-depleted T cells, or PBMCs; the material itself was cDNA or gDNA.

The authors' processing: Scientists estimated how many nucleated cells there were by amplifying reference gene primers. This table comes from immunoSEQ multiplex PCR, and its TCRdb copy is limited to in-frame clones, with some not included. From that table come the V and J calls and clone size; the DNA was used to work out D and trimming. In the table there are more than 200,000 clones, approximately 84% of which are singletons. Only a few counts were recorded for this clone. The sample was peripheral blood. The clonotype originates from an elderly man with acute or convalescent COVID-19.

Here the CDR3 reads CASSLPQGNTGELFF. In nucleotides, the CDR3 is TGCGCCAGCAGCTTACCGCAGGGGAACACCGGGGAGCTGTTTTTT. The rearrangement links TRBV5-1 to TRBJ2-2; a weak D match, TRBD1 (5 bases). Germline V lookup: CDR1 SGHRS, CDR2 YFSETQ. The CDR3 has 15 residues. Between the trimmed V and J ends, which lost 2 bases and 1 base, there was a span of 9 bases. Variable domain in full (rest from reference TRBV5-1 and TRBJ2-2): KAGVTQTPRYLIKTRGQQVTLSCSPISGHRSVSWYQQTPGQGLQFLFEYFSETQRNKGNFPGRFSGRQFSNSRSEMNVSTLELGDSALYLCASSLPQGNTGELFFGEGSRLTVL.